This TCR beta chain came from a study of identical twins. General study findings and limits: Cord blood beta clonotypes present at high abundance carried fewer insertions; no such pattern appeared in memory repertoires. The models gave estimates that fell short of the out-of-frame TCR alpha sharing seen in monozygotic twins.

Healthy Caucasians, and only they, were the donors. Template switching, a step in the protocol, added a universal primer site, and cDNA carried unique molecular identifiers. One entry per CDR3 protein, called by TCRdb with MiXCR from the 5' RACE reads. Of under 300,000 distinct CDR3 sequences in the sample, about 8% are singletons; the top ten hold 2.5% to 3.5%. V dropped 3 bases and J dropped 3; count of bases not matched to a gene: 4. The CDR3 spans 15 residues. Germline values: CDR1 LGHDT, CDR2 YNNKEL (reference sequence). This clonotype has a handful of counts. Its matching antigen is unknown. Separately, the same data were catalogued under a study of yellow fever vaccine responses in identical twins.

The sequencing input was CD8+ T cells sorted from blood. The chain employs TRBV3-1 and TRBJ2-7; 11 bases fit TRBD2. The sequence was collected from a woman aged 18-30 years in good health. The CDR3 nucleotides read TGTGCCAGCAGCCAGGAACTAGCGGGAGACTACGAGCAGTACTTC. Amino acid sequence: CASSQELAGDYEQYF.